A selection of T cell receptor beta chains follows, all from one sample in a study of shared clonotypes between healthy human individuals. TCRdb keeps only in-frame clones here, not all; method: immunoSEQ multiplex PCR. This table holds hundreds of thousands of clones, about 70% found once. Sequencing used memory CD4+ T cells sorted from blood. These receptors were taken from a man aged 25 to 45 in good health. Both conserved end residues are part of each CDR3. D genes are given only for firm matches. The listing skips clone size in some rows; elsewhere it reads once, few, many or a size class.

J gene	V gene	D gene	clone size	CDR3 protein	CDR3 DNA
TRBJ2-7	TRBV28	NA	NA	CASSLTPGLGREQYF	TGTGCCAGCAGTTTAACGCCAGGGTTGGGGCGCGAGCAGTACTTC
TRBJ2-3	TRBV2	TRBD2	few	CAIRNPGLAGKGFSQYF	TGTGCCATTCGAAATCCGGGACTAGCGGGGAAGGGGTTTTCGCAGTATTTT
TRBJ1-5	TRBV5-5	TRBD1	few	CASSLLTGPNQPQHF	TGTGCCAGCAGCTTGCTGACAGGGCCCAATCAGCCCCAGCATTTT
TRBJ2-7	TRBV30	TRBD2	NA	CAWKGAGVHEQYF	TGTGCCTGGAAGGGAGCGGGAGTCCACGAGCAGTACTTC
TRBJ2-3	TRBV7-9	NA	NA	CASSLTDTQYF	TGTGCCAGCAGCCTTACAGATACGCAGTATTTT
TRBJ2-5	TRBV5-6	NA	NA	CASSQLGIRQETQYF	TGTGCCAGCAGCCAATTAGGAATACGGCAAGAGACCCAGTACTTC
TRBJ2-1	TRBV2	NA	NA	CASSSNPWGRAPSNEQFF	TGTGCCAGCAGCTCCAACCCGTGGGGCAGAGCTCCCTCCAATGAGCAGTTCTTC
TRBJ2-6	TRBV19	TRBD2	NA	CASSIVTGGKAGANVLTF	TGTGCCAGTAGTATAGTGACGGGGGGAAAAGCTGGGGCCAACGTCCTGACTTTC
TRBJ1-5	TRBV19	NA	NA	CASTPGSGDQPQHF	TGTGCCAGTACCCCGGGATCTGGGGATCAGCCCCAGCATTTT
TRBJ1-4	TRBV6-1	NA	NA	CASSEDRPGEKLFF	TGTGCCAGCAGTGAAGACAGACCTGGGGAAAAACTGTTTTTT
TRBJ1-5	TRBV19	NA	NA	CASRIGQLIEPQHF	TGTGCCAGTCGGATCGGACAGCTAATTGAGCCCCAGCATTTT
TRBJ2-7	TRBV9	NA	NA	CASSPRSNSYEQYF	TGTGCCAGCAGCCCCCGATCAAATTCCTACGAGCAGTACTTC
TRBJ2-5	TRBV9	NA	NA	CASSQTAGKGETQYF	TGTGCCAGCAGCCAAACGGCAGGGAAGGGAGAGACCCAGTACTTC
TRBJ2-3	TRBV19	NA	many	CASRHQGSTDTQYF	TGTGCCAGTAGACATCAGGGGAGCACAGATACGCAGTATTTT
TRBJ2-3	TRBV10-3	TRBD1	NA	CAIGTDIPDTQYF	TGTGCCATAGGGACAGATATACCAGATACGCAGTATTTT
TRBJ1-3	TRBV7-6	NA	few	CASSPKVGNTIYF	TGTGCCAGCAGCCCAAAGGTTGGAAACACCATATATTTT
TRBJ2-2	TRBV2	NA	few	CASSYRSGTGELFF	TGTGCCAGCAGTTACAGGTCGGGCACCGGGGAGCTGTTTTTT
TRBJ2-1	TRBV10-1	NA	once	CASSDPPYNEQFF	TGCGCCAGCAGTGACCCCCCCTACAATGAGCAGTTCTTC
TRBJ1-3	TRBV25-1	TRBD1	few	CASSDTTGRRNTIYF	TGTGCCAGCAGTGATACGACAGGGAGACGAAACACCATATATTTT
TRBJ2-7	TRBV9	TRBD2	few	CASSVAASGYEQYF	TGTGCCAGCAGCGTAGCGGCTAGCGGCTACGAGCAGTACTTC
TRBJ2-7	TRBV27	NA	NA	CASSLGRYYEQYF	TGTGCCAGCAGTTTGGGGAGATACTACGAGCAGTACTTC
TRBJ2-7	TRBV6-5	NA	NA	CASSDPTRLEQYF	TGTGCCAGCAGTGACCCGACGAGGCTCGAGCAGTACTTC
TRBJ2-2	TRBV7-3	TRBD2	few	CASSLIGGEGFGGTGELFF	TGTGCCAGCAGCTTAATAGGAGGGGAGGGTTTCGGAGGCACCGGGGAGCTGTTTTTT
TRBJ2-7	TRBV5-4	NA	NA	CASSLGVTAEAYEQYF	TGTGCCAGCAGCTTGGGTGTAACGGCAGAGGCCTACGAGCAGTACTTC
TRBJ2-1	TRBV11-3	NA	NA	CASSLATSNEQFF	TGTGCCAGCAGCTTAGCGACAAGCAATGAGCAGTTCTTC
TRBJ1-2	TRBV14	TRBD1	NA	CASSPPRTGGLYGGYTF	TGTGCCAGCAGCCCCCCTCGGACAGGGGGCTTATACGGTGGCTACACCTTC
TRBJ2-2	TRBV6-1	NA	many	CASTSRGDAGELFF	TGTGCCAGCACCTCCAGGGGGGACGCCGGGGAGCTGTTTTTT
TRBJ2-4	TRBV6-5	NA	few	CASSDIAKNIQYF	TGTGCCAGCAGCGATATAGCCAAAAACATTCAGTACTTC
TRBJ2-3	TRBV5-8	NA	NA	CASSRTSGTDTQYF	TGTGCCAGCAGCCGAACCAGTGGCACAGATACGCAGTATTTT
TRBJ1-2	TRBV28	NA	NA	CASSLGVRGGYTF	TGTGCCAGCAGTTTGGGGGTGAGGGGTGGCTACACCTTC
TRBJ2-2	TRBV10-3	NA	NA	CAISAGAANTGELFF	TGTGCCATCAGCGCAGGGGCCGCGAACACCGGGGAGCTGTTTTTT
TRBJ2-1	TRBV15	TRBD2	NA	CATSRGGLAGGPGNEQFF	TGTGCCACCAGCAGAGGAGGACTAGCGGGAGGGCCGGGAAATGAGCAGTTCTTC
TRBJ2-1	TRBV7-2	NA	NA	CASSLAQYNEQFF	TGTGCCAGCAGCTTAGCCCAATACAATGAGCAGTTCTTC
TRBJ2-7	TRBV29-1	NA	NA	CSAGKGGVEQYF	TGCAGCGCGGGTAAGGGTGGGGTCGAGCAGTACTTC
TRBJ2-1	TRBV6-4	TRBD2	few	CASSQSLAASFNEQFF	TGTGCCAGCAGTCAGTCACTAGCGGCCTCCTTCAATGAGCAGTTCTTC
TRBJ2-7	TRBV10-2	TRBD1	NA	CASSPPGTGAYEQYF	TGCGCCAGCAGCCCCCCCGGGACAGGGGCTTACGAGCAGTACTTC
TRBJ2-2	TRBV29-1	NA	NA	CSAYLDRNTGELFF	TGCAGCGCGTACCTCGACCGCAACACCGGGGAGCTGTTTTTT
TRBJ2-2	TRBV19	NA	NA	CASGGGPGRGGELFF	TGTGCCAGCGGAGGGGGCCCGGGGAGGGGCGGGGAGCTGTTTTTT
TRBJ2-3	TRBV5-1	TRBD2	many	CASAPTSGRVDTQYF	TGCGCCAGCGCACCAACTAGCGGGAGGGTGGATACGCAGTATTTT
TRBJ2-1	TRBV7-2	TRBD2	NA	CASSPGTRFHNEQFF	TGTGCCAGCAGCCCCGGGACTAGGTTCCACAATGAGCAGTTCTTC
TRBJ2-7	TRBV30	TRBD1	NA	CAWTPRDRILYEQYF	TGTGCCTGGACGCCACGGGACAGGATCCTCTACGAGCAGTACTTC
TRBJ2-1	TRBV5-1	TRBD1	NA	CASSLLSGGNEQFF	TGCGCCAGCAGCTTGCTATCAGGGGGCAATGAGCAGTTCTTC
TRBJ2-7	TRBV4-3	NA	many	CASSPRWLGADEQYF	TGCGCCAGCAGCCCTAGGTGGTTGGGCGCCGACGAGCAGTACTTC
TRBJ2-1	TRBV6-5	NA	NA	CASSYNPDTNNEQFF	TGTGCCAGCAGTTACAATCCGGACACTAACAATGAGCAGTTCTTC
TRBJ2-5	TRBV9	NA	once	CASSVTFGTQYF	TGTGCCAGCAGCGTAACTTTCGGGACCCAGTACTTC
TRBJ1-4	TRBV4-2	NA	few	CASSSMANEKLFF	TGTGCCAGCAGTTCGATGGCTAATGAAAAACTGTTTTTT
TRBJ2-7	TRBV29-1	NA	NA	CSVEQSYEQYF	TGCAGCGTTGAACAGTCCTACGAGCAGTACTTC
TRBJ2-3	TRBV4-2	NA	NA	CASSQGFGAGTDTQYF	TGTGCCAGCAGCCAAGGGTTCGGGGCGGGCACGGATACGCAGTATTTT
TRBJ2-7	TRBV27	NA	NA	CASSPSGPSSYEQYF	TGTGCCAGCAGTCCAAGTGGCCCGAGCTCCTACGAGCAGTACTTC
TRBJ1-2	TRBV28	NA	many	CASSLRPRGIYGYTF	TGTGCCAGCAGTTTACGACCAAGGGGGATCTATGGCTACACCTTC
TRBJ2-2	TRBV9	NA	NA	CASSVQDGRGDTGELFF	TGTGCCAGCAGCGTCCAGGACGGCAGGGGGGACACCGGGGAGCTGTTTTTT